Sequencing of this T cell receptor beta chain was carried out in a study of identical twins. In every case, the donor was a healthy Caucasian. V lost 3 bases and J lost 0; bases outside the gene matches: 8. The CDR3 is 16 residues long. Germline values: CDR1 SGHRS, CDR2 YFSETQ. It was template switching that added a universal primer site, and there were unique molecular identifiers on the cDNA. In TCRdb, the 5' RACE reads were re-called with MiXCR into one record per CDR3 protein. Altogether approximately 690,000 distinct CDR3 sequences are present, 5.5% to 6.5% being singletons, with the ten largest covering approximately 2%. This clonotype was seen a few times. Its matching antigen is unknown. Points from the study as a whole: Insertions were reduced in abundant cord blood beta clonotypes but not in memory repertoires. Out-of-frame alpha sequences shared by twins were enriched for low generation probability.

Sequenced sample: naive T cells sorted from blood. The TCR comes from a young man in good health. V and J are TRBV5-1 and TRBJ2-7; TRBD1 aligns across 8 bases. CDR3 loop: CASSWDPGQVSYEQYF. The CDR3, as DNA: TGCGCCAGCAGCTGGGACCCGGGACAGGTCTCCTACGAGCAGTACTTC.